The 11 T cell receptor beta chains listed next were all sequenced from one sample in a study of a mutant IDH1 vaccine in newly diagnosed glioma. Assay used: immunoSEQ multiplex PCR; TCRdb lists only in-frame clones, some missing. The sample includes about 42,000 clones, approximately 85% of them seen just once. Specified time point: week 5, during vaccination. Each vaccine dose was 300 ug of mutant IDH1 20-mer peptide, with topical imiquimod. Which antigens these TCRs recognize remains unknown. The source material was PBMCs, sampled from a glioma patient whose treatment included an IDH1 peptide vaccine. The receptor source for this set is a middle-aged man with glioma.

This chain uses TRBV5-1 with TRBJ2-3, with D possibly called TRBD1 or TRBD2 (5 bases each). Germline V gene lookup returns CDR1 SGHRS and CDR2 YFSETQ. The V gene lost 3 bases and the J gene lost 1 base, with 12 bases spanning the gap. The CDR3 spans 15 residues. CDR3 in amino acids: CASSSGLGGTDTQYF. CDR3 nucleotide sequence: TGCGCCAGCAGCTCTGGTCTGGGGGGCACAGATACGCAGTATTTT.

This chain joins TRBV5-5 and TRBJ1-3, with D uncertain. V lost 5 bases and J lost 0, with 6 bases in between. CDR1 SGHKS and CDR2 YYEKEE come from the germline V gene (reference sequence). This CDR3 has 13 residues. The CDR3 DNA sequence: TGTGCCAGCAGTTGGGGCTCTGGAAACACCATATATTTT. Translating gives CASSWGSGNTIYF.

The chain employs TRBV7-9 and TRBJ2-1; the match to TRBD1 covers 7 bases. The J segment lost 6 bases and the V segment lost 5 bases, leaving 1 base of the junction unmatched. The CDR3 contains 12 residues. In germline, CDR1 is SEHNR, CDR2 FQNEAQ (reference sequence). CDR3 amino acids: CASSGTVNEQFF. The CDR3 DNA reads as TGTGCCAGCAGCGGGACAGTCAATGAGCAGTTCTTC. Drawing the rest from reference TRBV7-9 and TRBJ2-1, the complete variable domain is DTGVSQNPRHKITKRGQNVTFRCDPISEHNRLYWYRQTLGQGPEFLTYFQNEAQLEKSRLLSDRFSAERPKGSFSTLEIQRTEQGDSAMYLCASSGTVNEQFFGPGTRLTVL.

This chain uses TRBV9 with TRBJ1-2; D remains ambiguous. Deletions cut 0 bases from V and 4 bases from J, with 16 bases between. The CDR3 consists of 16 residues. Germline V gene sequence: CDR1 SGDLS, CDR2 YYNGEE. CDR3 sequence reads: CASSVGGLEDSYGYTF. DNA for the CDR3: TGTGCCAGCAGCGTAGGCGGATTGGAAGATTCCTATGGCTACACCTTC.

This clone was seen only once. CDR3 DNA sequence: TGTGCCAGCAGTGAATCGTATGAGCAGTTCTTC. Protein product: CASSESYEQFF. V is TRBV2 and J is TRBJ2-1; D is unresolved. Per the germline V gene, CDR1 is SNHLY and CDR2 is FYNNEI. The germline V and J ends were trimmed by 2 bases and 8 bases, with 4 bases remaining between them. The CDR3 length is 11 residues.

This chain connects TRBV5-1 to TRBJ2-1; a possible D gene is TRBD1 (5 bases). Germline values: CDR1 SGHRS, CDR2 YFSETQ. Trimming removed 4 bases from V and 10 bases from J, with 12 bases in between. The CDR3 totals 12 residues. The CDR3 nucleotides read TGCGCCAGCAGCCTTGGGGCTCGAGAGCAGTTCTTC. This gives the protein CASSLGAREQFF.

V is TRBV6-6 and J is TRBJ1-3; the match to TRBD1 covers 9 bases. The germline V gene encodes CDR1 MNHNY and CDR2 SVGAGI (reference sequence). V dropped 7 bases and J dropped 4; count of bases not matched to a gene: 5. The CDR3 consists of 14 residues. The CDR3 bases are TGTGCCAGCAACATACAGGGGGCGGGAAACACCATATATTTT. Amino acids: CASNIQGAGNTIYF.

The V and J genes are TRBV6-5 and TRBJ2-7, with 8 bases identical to TRBD2. Germline CDR1 and CDR2: MNHEY and SVGAGI. The CDR3 runs to 13 residues. V lost 8 bases, J lost 3 bases, and 6 bases stayed unmatched. The CDR3 is CASGKTSDYEQYF. Written as DNA, the CDR3 is TGTGCCAGCGGCAAGACTAGCGACTACGAGCAGTACTTC.

The V call is TRBV19, the J call TRBJ2-7; D might be TRBD1 or TRBD2, each matching 5 bases. Trimming took off 5 bases at V and 2 bases at J, with 16 bases between the two ends. CDR1 LNHDA and CDR2 SQIVND come from the germline V gene (reference sequence). The CDR3 has 15 residues. The DNA for the CDR3 is TGTGCCAGTAGTGCCGGGACCCCAGGGACCTACGAGCAGTACTTC. It encodes CASSAGTPGTYEQYF.

The chain links TRBV7-9 to TRBJ2-5; D possibly corresponds to TRBD1 (6 bases). This CDR3 comprises 14 residues. CDR1 and CDR2 from the germline V gene are SEHNR and FQNEAQ (reference sequence). V was pared by 3 bases and J by 5 bases, with 13 bases between. CDR3 nucleotides: TGTGCCAGCAGCTTGTTACAGGGTCGCGAGACCCAGTACTTC. This codes for CASSLLQGRETQYF.

The gene calls are TRBV27 and TRBJ2-3; 9 positions match TRBD2. The V gene end was trimmed by 11 bases and the J gene end by 3 bases; junction bases not matched to a gene: 12. There are 15 residues in the CDR3. Per germline, CDR1 MNHEY and CDR2 SMNVEV (reference sequence). The CDR3 spells CASRRREGVTDTQYF. CDR3 in DNA: TGTGCCTCCCGAAGGCGGGAGGGGGTGACAGATACGCAGTATTTT.